This T cell receptor (beta chain) comes out of a study of cytomegalovirus exposure and HLA in healthy donors. The germline gives CDR1 LNHNV, CDR2 YYDKDF (reference sequence). Trimming took off 8 bases at V and 4 bases at J, with 11 bases between the two ends. CDR3 length: 12 residues. Of note for this clone: The antigen is unknown.

The study, taken as a whole, reports: Roughly even sequencing depth across donors was the assumption behind the presence/absence analyses. Three chains linked to CMV were shown in vitro to be specific for CMV antigens. According to an earlier analysis, most TCR beta V segments yielded productive rearrangements about 87% or about 30% of the time.

Primers: 60 Vbeta forward and 13 Jbeta reverse. Method: immunoSEQ multiplex PCR; TCRdb's copy keeps in-frame clones and lacks some. The sample holds about 85,000 clones; roughly 80% are singletons and the top ten take around 2%. Input material: PBMCs. The chain is built from TRBV15 and TRBJ2-5; TRBD2 is a possible D gene (5 bases). This TCR derives from a boy aged 5-17 years in good health and CMV-seronegative. In DNA, the CDR3 is TGTGCCACCTCGGCGGGCCGAGAGACCCAGTACTTC. Translation: CATSAGRETQYF.